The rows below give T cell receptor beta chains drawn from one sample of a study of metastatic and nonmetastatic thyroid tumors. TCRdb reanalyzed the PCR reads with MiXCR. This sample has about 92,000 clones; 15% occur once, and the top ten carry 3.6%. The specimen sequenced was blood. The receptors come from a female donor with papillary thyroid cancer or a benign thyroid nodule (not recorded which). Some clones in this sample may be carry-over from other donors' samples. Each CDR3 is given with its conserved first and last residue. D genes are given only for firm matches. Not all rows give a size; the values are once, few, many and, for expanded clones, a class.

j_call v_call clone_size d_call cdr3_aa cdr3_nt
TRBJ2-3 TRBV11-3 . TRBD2 CASSWGTRPDTQYF TGTGCCAGCAGCTGGGGGACTAGGCCAGATACGCAGTATTTT
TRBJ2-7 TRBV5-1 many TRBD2 CASSFSGGPPREQYF TGCGCCAGCAGCTTCAGCGGGGGCCCGCCGCGGGAGCAGTACTTC
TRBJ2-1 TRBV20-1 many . CSARGGNEQFF TGCAGTGCTAGAGGGGGGAATGAGCAGTTCTTC
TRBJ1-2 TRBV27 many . CASSLSRNYGYTF TGTGCCAGCAGTTTATCCAGAAACTATGGCTACACCTTC
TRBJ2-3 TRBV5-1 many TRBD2 CASSTGGRASSTDTQYF TGCGCCAGCAGTACGGGAGGGAGGGCATCTAGCACAGATACGCAGTATTTT
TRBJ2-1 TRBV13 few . CASNRRTPLDEQFF TGTGCCAGCAATCGACGGACTCCCCTCGATGAGCAGTTCTTC
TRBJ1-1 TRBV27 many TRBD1 CASRPLIGSTKGGPEAFF TGTGCCAGCAGACCACTCATAGGTTCAACGAAAGGGGGCCCTGAAGCTTTCTTT
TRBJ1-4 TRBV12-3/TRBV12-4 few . CESSPDGGGTNEKLFF TGTGAAAGCAGCCCGGATGGGGGAGGGACTAATGAAAAACTGTTTTTT
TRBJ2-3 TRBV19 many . CASRRLEGGTDTQYF TGTGCCAGTAGACGACTTGAGGGGGGCACAGATACGCAGTATTTT
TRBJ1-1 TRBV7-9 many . CASSPWVPEAFF TGTGCCAGCAGCCCCTGGGTGCCTGAAGCTTTCTTT
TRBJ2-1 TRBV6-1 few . CASRVTWVGNEQFF TGTGCCAGCAGGGTGACGTGGGTGGGTAATGAGCAGTTCTTC
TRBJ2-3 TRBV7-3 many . CASSSQGGTDTQYF TGTGCCAGCAGCTCACAGGGAGGCACAGATACGCAGTATTTT
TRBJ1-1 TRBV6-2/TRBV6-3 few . CAISRGPNTESFF TGTGCCATCAGCCGAGGACCGAACACTGAATCTTTCTTT
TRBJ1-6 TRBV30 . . CAWRNSLNSPLHF TGTGCCTGGAGGAACAGTTTGAATTCACCCCTCCACTTT
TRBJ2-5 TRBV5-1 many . CASSFTGGVQETQYF TGCGCCAGCAGCTTTACAGGTGGGGTCCAAGAGACCCAGTACTTC
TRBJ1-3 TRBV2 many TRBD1 CASSDPGGYSGNTIYF TGTGCCAGCAGTGACCCAGGGGGATACTCTGGAAACACCATATATTTT
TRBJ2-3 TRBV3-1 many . CASSQSSYTDTQYF TGTGCCAGCAGCCAGAGCAGCTACACAGATACGCAGTATTTT
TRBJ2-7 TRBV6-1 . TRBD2 CASSPLAGGPPSRCYEQYF TGTGCCAGCAGTCCCCTAGCGGGGGGTCCCCCTTCCCGGTGCTACGAGCAGTACTTC
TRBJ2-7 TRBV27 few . CASTTQMGAEQYF TGTGCCAGCACCACCCAGATGGGTGCCGAGCAGTACTTC
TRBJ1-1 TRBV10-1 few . CASSESSASSEAFF TGCGCCAGCAGTGAGTCCAGCGCCAGTAGTGAAGCTTTCTTT
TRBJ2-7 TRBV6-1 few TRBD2 CASARGRISEQYF TGTGCCAGCGCCCGCGGGAGAATATCCGAGCAGTACTTC
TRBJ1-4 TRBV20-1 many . CSARGYEKLFF TGCAGTGCTAGGGGGTACGAAAAACTGTTTTTT
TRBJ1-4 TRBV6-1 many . CAGDSGRGNEKLFF TGTGCCGGTGACTCCGGGAGGGGGAATGAAAAACTGTTTTTT
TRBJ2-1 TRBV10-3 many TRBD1 CAARQGSPYNEQFF TGTGCCGCACGACAGGGTTCCCCTTACAATGAGCAGTTCTTC
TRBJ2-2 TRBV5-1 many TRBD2 CASSLSGTREHTGEPFF TGCGCCAGCAGCTTATCCGGGACTAGGGAACACACCGGGGAGCCGTTTTTT
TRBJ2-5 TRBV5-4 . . CASSFQKETQYF TGTGCCAGCAGCTTCCAGAAAGAGACCCAGTACTTC
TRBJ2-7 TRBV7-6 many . CASSRQAAWGDYEQYF TGTGCCAGCAGCCGTCAGGCGGCGTGGGGGGACTACGAGCAGTACTTC
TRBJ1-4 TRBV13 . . CASSSYTSGELFF TGTGCCAGCAGCTCCTATACCTCTGGGGAACTGTTTTTT
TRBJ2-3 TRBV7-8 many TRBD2 CASSYGLAGVTDTQYF TGTGCCAGCAGCTACGGACTAGCGGGGGTCACAGATACGCAGTATTTT
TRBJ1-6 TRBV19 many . CASSAGRRGSPLHF TGTGCCAGTAGTGCGGGACGGAGGGGATCACCCCTCCACTTT
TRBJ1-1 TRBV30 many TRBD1 CAWRGQVIMNTEAFF TGTGCCTGGAGGGGACAGGTTATCATGAACACTGAAGCTTTCTTT
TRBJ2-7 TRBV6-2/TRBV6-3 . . CACSSPDMGGYEQYF TGTGCCTGCAGTTCCCCGGACATGGGGGGCTACGAGCAGTACTTC
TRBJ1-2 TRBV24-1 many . CATSDLTAPYGYTF TGTGCCACCAGTGATCTGACAGCCCCCTATGGCTACACCTTC
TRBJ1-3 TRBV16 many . CASSRDGRGTIYF TGTGCCAGCAGCCGGGACGGACGCGGCACCATATATTTT
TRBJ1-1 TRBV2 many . CASETNRDQTGAFF TGTGCCAGCGAAACAAACCGGGACCAAACCGGAGCTTTCTTT
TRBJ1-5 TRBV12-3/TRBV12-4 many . CASSLGQPQHF TGTGCCAGCAGTTTGGGTCAGCCCCAGCATTTT
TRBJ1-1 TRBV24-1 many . CATSDSGTEAFF TGTGCCACCAGTGACTCTGGGACAGAAGCTTTCTTT
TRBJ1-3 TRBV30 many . CAWSFGNTIYF TGTGCCTGGAGCTTTGGAAACACCATATATTTT
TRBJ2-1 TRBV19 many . CASSIGRGRGEQFF TGTGCCAGTAGTATCGGCCGGGGGCGCGGTGAGCAGTTCTTC
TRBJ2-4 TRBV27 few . CASSFVGAKNIQYF TGTGCCAGCAGTTTCGTGGGGGCCAAAAACATTCAGTACTTC
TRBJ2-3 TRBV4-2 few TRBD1 CASSLLDRGRTDTQYF TGTGCCAGCAGCCTCCTGGACAGGGGGAGGACAGATACGCAGTATTTT
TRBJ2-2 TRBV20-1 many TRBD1 CSAVQGAPNTGELFF TGCAGTGCTGTACAGGGGGCGCCGAACACCGGGGAGCTGTTTTTT
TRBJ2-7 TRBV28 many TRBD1 CASSSLRGTGTGDSYEQYF TGTGCCAGCAGTTCCTTACGGGGGACCGGGACAGGGGATTCGTACGAGCAGTACTTC
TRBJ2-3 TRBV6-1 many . CASKRETITDTQYF TGTGCCAGCAAACGGGAAACTATCACAGATACGCAGTATTTT
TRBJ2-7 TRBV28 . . CANIQQTGSSYEQYF TGTGCCAACATCCAGCAGACGGGGAGCTCCTACGAGCAGTATTTC
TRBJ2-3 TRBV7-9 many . CASSLTGTSTDTQYF TGTGCCAGCAGCTTAACCGGGACTAGCACAGATACGCAGTATTTT
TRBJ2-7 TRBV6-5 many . CASSYSRDRQGVYEQYF TGTGCCAGCAGTTACTCGAGGGACCGCCAGGGCGTTTACGAGCAGTACTTC
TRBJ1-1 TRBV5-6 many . CAACFLGNTEAFF TGTGCCGCCTGTTTCTTGGGGAACACTGAAGCTTTCTTT
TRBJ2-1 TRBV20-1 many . CSAQGLPLEQFF TGCAGTGCCCAAGGACTACCTCTTGAGCAGTTCTTC
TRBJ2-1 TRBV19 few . CASSRVQGGQFF TGTGCCAGTAGCAGGGTACAGGGAGGCCAGTTCTTC
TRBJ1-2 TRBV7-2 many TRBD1 CASSLAGQGSPNYGYTF TGTGCCAGCAGCTTAGCGGGACAGGGGTCTCCGAACTATGGCTACACCTTC
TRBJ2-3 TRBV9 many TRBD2 CASSHTSGGATDTQYF TGTGCCAGCAGCCACACTAGCGGGGGGGCAACAGATACGCAGTATTTT
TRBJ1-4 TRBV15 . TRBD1 CATSRGQGAQANEKLFF TGTGCCACCAGCAGAGGACAGGGGGCGCAGGCTAATGAAAAACTGTTTTTT
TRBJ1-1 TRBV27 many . CASSAIGGRWTEAFF TGTGCCAGCAGTGCAATCGGGGGCAGGTGGACTGAAGCTTTCTTT